The clone carrying this T cell receptor beta chain was detected only once. Its antigen is unknown. The repertoire was sequenced with immunoSEQ multiplex PCR; TCRdb's copy has only in-frame clones and lacks some. The sample holds around 220,000 clones; 85% to 90% are singletons and the top ten take over 2.5%. Trimming took 6 bases from V and 2 from J; bases not matched to a gene: 9. Per the germline V gene, CDR1 is MDHEN and CDR2 is SYDVKM. The CDR3 extends over 15 amino acids. This sample is drawn from a study of cytomegalovirus exposure and HLA in healthy donors. About the research overall: The 120 or so validation repertoires, a later analysis reported, used the same platform as the 666 first-cohort repertoires. General study findings and limits: It was confirmed in vitro that a few of the CMV-associated chains were specific for CMV antigens. The dataset shows that most TCR sequences were rare, while some public TCRs occurred in many donors.

This chain links TRBV28 with TRBJ1-2, with 7 bases matching TRBD1. The TCR originated in a woman between 18 and 30 years old in good health and CMV-seronegative. Sample: PBMCs. In DNA, the CDR3 is TGTGCCAGCAGAAGCGGCCAGGGGGGAAACTATGGCTACACCTTC. It translates to CASRSGQGGNYGYTF.